This TCR beta chain was captured by sequencing in a study of shared clonotypes between healthy human individuals (dated by TCRdb to about 2020). At the level of the whole study: The cohort comprised a couple of women and a few men aged 18 to 49 years. For each donor, CD4 naive and CD4 memory were each run on three plates, CD8 naive on two plates, and CD8 memory on one plate. Blood TCR repertoires of five healthy adults were deeply sequenced to estimate repertoire size and the extent of clonotype sharing between individuals. Different laboratories and diverse techniques were used to prepare libraries and sequence TCR repertoires, to increase sequencing depth and limit assay-specific biases. Between about 0.85 and 9.5 billion PBMCs per donor were obtained by leukapheresis. Results and caveats for the whole study, not just this receptor: Only blood was sampled, and tissue TCR repertoires likely differ from those in blood. Clonotypes shared by all four sorted-subset donors showed higher generation probabilities than non-shared clonotypes. Across four donors, approximately 5% of naive CD4, approximately 3.5% of naive CD8, roughly 2.2% of memory CD4, and approximately 0.42% of memory CD8 clonotypes were shared. Based on pairwise subsampling, the degree of clonotype sharing among donors was expected to be affected by sequencing depth. Because the study included a small number of donors, the genetic and exposure-history diversity represented was limited. Naive subsets generally had larger estimated clonotype richness than memory subsets did. Incomplete sequencing was indicated by rarefaction of sorted-subset datasets, despite the large sequencing depth.

The germline V and J ends show losses of 4 bases and 2 bases respectively, and no gene match explains 8 bases of the junction. Including cysteine and phenylalanine, the CDR3 has 15 amino acids. The DNA shown is the 45-base CDR3, in frame from base 1. Reading the germline V gene gives CDR1 SGHDT and CDR2 YYEEEE. Using the deep immunoSEQ assay, multiplex PCR amplified TCR CDR3 regions from genomic DNA. For each cell subset, the extracted genomic DNA was distributed evenly across all wells of several immunoSEQ 96-well plates, and each plate served as one replicate. Each replicate PCR for sorted subsets received 200 ng genomic DNA, equal to roughly 30,000 T cell genomes. The purified libraries were quantified using a Qubit 3.0 fluorometer, sized with a Bioanalyzer 2100, and then quantified again using the KAPA Library Quantification kit. A separate single-read 150-cycle Illumina NextSeq 550 flow cell was used to sequence each immunoSEQ 96-well plate. The study's processing was this. Because the immunoSEQ output included only junctional sequences and no quality scores, the filtering could not be the same as the filtering used for full-length reads. Sequences were annotated with PyIR, a Python wrapper for IgBLAST v1.9, using IMGT germline references to assign V/J genes and CDR3. Reads with weak V/J assignments (E-value above 1e-6), missing CDR3, stop codons, out-of-frame junctions, or ambiguous translated residues were removed. A V3J clonotype was defined by an identical inferred V gene, J gene, and CDR3 amino acid sequence. Percentage overlap between repertoires was calculated by dividing the number of shared unique clonotypes by the size of the smaller repertoire. Three approaches were used to assess repertoire richness: RTK rarefaction, the Chao1 estimator, and Recon v2.1 estimates of unobserved clonotypes. OLGA was used to compute generation probabilities for all TCRbeta clonotypes that the gDNA method yielded from a handful of donors. Entries here come from immuneACCESS through TCRdb and include only in-frame sequences with V and J called. Some clones fail to appear in such tables; in the studies checked, an unresolved V gene covers under half of the shortfall, and the cause of the remainder is unknown. From that table come the V and J calls and clone size; the DNA was used to work out D and trimming. The sample table contains hundreds of thousands of clones; only one count was recorded for 95% to 96% of them. Roughly 0.1% of the sample rests with the top ten.

For the CD8 naive samples, CD45RO-negative cells were positively selected for CCR7, yielding a CD45RA+CCR7+ population from which TemRA cells were excluded. The donors were healthy, HIV-negative adults who had no recently reported acute infections or vaccinations. All donors were Caucasian adults living in Nashville, Tennessee, USA. Blood was obtained by leukapheresis, after which PBMCs were separated by Ficoll-Histopaque density gradient centrifugation and cryopreserved in liquid nitrogen vapor phase. Purity and quantity of every magnetically sorted T cell population were checked by analytical flow cytometry. Each sorted fraction had its genomic DNA isolated and then quantified by UV absorbance on a Nanodrop 2000c. As to this clone: The specificity of this receptor is unknown. Base-call qualities are not available, and no considerably larger clone is one nucleotide away.

The V gene is TRBV5-6 and the J gene is TRBJ2-7, and TRBD2 aligns with 8 junction nucleotides. The clonotype comes from a woman under 40 in good health. Sequenced sample: naive CD8+ T cells sorted from blood. In light of the paper, this sample's cell subset or site label describes: CD45RA+CCR7+. The DNA sequence is given as TGTGCCAGCAGCCCCGCAGCGGGAGCAACCTACGAGCAGTACTTC. Translated, this is CASSPAAGATYEQYF.